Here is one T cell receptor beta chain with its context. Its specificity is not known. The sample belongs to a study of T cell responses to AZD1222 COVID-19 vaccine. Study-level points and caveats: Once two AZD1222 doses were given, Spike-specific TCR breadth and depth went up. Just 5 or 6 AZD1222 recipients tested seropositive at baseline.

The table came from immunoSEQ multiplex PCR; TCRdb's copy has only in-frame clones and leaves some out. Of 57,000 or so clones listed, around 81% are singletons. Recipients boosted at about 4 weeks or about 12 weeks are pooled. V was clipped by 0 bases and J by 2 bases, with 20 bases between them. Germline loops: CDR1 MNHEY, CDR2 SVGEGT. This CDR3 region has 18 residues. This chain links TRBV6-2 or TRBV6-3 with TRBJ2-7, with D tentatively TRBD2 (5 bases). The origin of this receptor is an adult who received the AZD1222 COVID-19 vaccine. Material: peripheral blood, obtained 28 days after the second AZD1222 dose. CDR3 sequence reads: CASSYSPSPGIETYEQYF. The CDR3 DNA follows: TGTGCCAGCAGTTACTCGCCCTCACCCGGGATCGAGACCTACGAGCAGTACTTC.